These 17 T cell receptor beta chains originate from one sample sequenced in a study of blood T cell repertoires in COVID-19. Data came from immunoSEQ multiplex PCR; TCRdb stores just in-frame clones and leaves some out. This table has 230,000 or so clones, more than 65% appearing once. The sample was peripheral blood. The receptors here all came from a middle-aged woman who had recovered from COVID-19.

The chain combines TRBV6-2 or TRBV6-3 with TRBJ1-2; possible D gene TRBD1, 6 bases. CDR1 and CDR2 from the germline V gene are MNHEY and SVGEGT. With 4 bases removed from V and 4 bases from J, the gap between germline ends came to 10 bases. The CDR3 contains 13 residues. CDR3 protein: CASSFGQLYGYTF. For the CDR3, the DNA is TGTGCCAGCAGTTTCGGACAGCTCTATGGCTACACCTTC.

This clone has only a few counts. This CDR3 is also generated by other DNA sequences in the sample. In DNA form, the CDR3 reads TGTGCCAGCAGCCGCAGGGGGGAGACCCAGTACTTC. Amino acids: CASSRRGETQYF. The chain carries TRBV6-2 or TRBV6-3 and TRBJ2-5, with 7 bases matching TRBD1. Germline assignment: CDR1 MNHEY and CDR2 SVGEGT. The CDR3 spans 12 residues. V trimming: 6 bases; J trimming: 5 bases; junction bases outside the gene matches: 3.

The rearrangement joins TRBV7-2 to TRBJ2-1, with 16 bases matching TRBD2. Looked up from germline, CDR1 is SGHTA and CDR2 is FQGNSA. There are 18 residues in the CDR3. V gave up 4 bases and J gave up 9 bases; unmatched junction bases: 12. CDR3 in amino acids: CASSYGTSGGARYGEQFF. CDR3 in DNA: TGTGCCAGCAGCTACGGGACTAGCGGGGGGGCCCGGTATGGTGAGCAGTTCTTC. Filled out from reference TRBV7-2 and TRBJ2-1, the complete variable domain reads GAGVSQSPSNKVTEKGKDVELRCDPISGHTALYWYRQSLGQGLEFLIYFQGNSAPDKSGLPSDRFSAERTGGSVSTLTIQRTQQEDSAVYLCASSYGTSGGARYGEQFFGPGTRLTVL.

The chain recombines TRBV2 with TRBJ1-3; 8 bases are a match to TRBD1. The germline gives CDR1 SNHLY, CDR2 FYNNEI. The V segment lost 7 bases and the J segment 4 bases; nucleotides outside the gene matches: 3. The CDR3 runs 13 residues. CDR3 protein: CASKDRAGNTIYF. The CDR3 region has the DNA TGTGCCAGCAAGGACAGGGCCGGAAACACCATATATTTT.

The chain couples TRBV29-1 to TRBJ2-2; a possible D gene is TRBD1 (6 bases). With 6 bases removed from V and 3 bases from J, the gap between germline ends came to 20 bases. Germline V CDR1 and CDR2: SQVTM, ANQGSEA. This CDR3 region has 16 residues. CDR3 amino acids: CSVGVPGTRYTGELFF. DNA for the CDR3: TGCAGCGTCGGGGTTCCCGGGACACGATACACCGGGGAGCTGTTTTTT.

The rearrangement joins TRBV7-9 to TRBJ2-3; D is unclear. The CDR3 has 14 amino acids. Deletions cut 5 bases from V and 3 bases from J, with 12 bases between. CDR1 is SEHNR and CDR2 is FQNEAQ in the germline V gene (reference sequence). The CDR3 reads CASSPVRWTDTQYF. CDR3 coding DNA: TGTGCCAGCAGCCCGGTGAGGTGGACAGATACGCAGTATTTT.

This chain's CDR3 is CASSPPPSGFGVTIYF. CDR3 nucleotide sequence: TGTGCCAGCTCACCACCCCCCAGCGGGTTCGGTGTCACCATATATTTT. The rearrangement joins TRBV18 to TRBJ1-3; D is undetermined. With 0 bases removed from V and 9 bases from J, the gap between germline ends came to 18 bases. The CDR3 contains 16 residues. Looked up from germline, CDR1 is KGHSH and CDR2 is LQKENI.

The V call is TRBV5-6, the J call TRBJ1-1; TRBD1 is a possible D gene (5 bases). The germline CDR1 and CDR2 sequences are SGHDT and YYEEEE. V was trimmed by 4 bases and J by 1 base, leaving 14 bases between them. The CDR3 covers 15 residues. The DNA of the CDR3 is TGTGCCAGCAGCGTGAAACAGGTGGGGAACACTGAAGCTTTCTTT. It encodes CASSVKQVGNTEAFF.

This chain joins TRBV2 and TRBJ2-2, with 12 bases fitting TRBD1. The trim removed 6 bases at V and 4 bases at J, leaving 3 bases unmatched. Germline lookup yields CDR1 SNHLY and CDR2 FYNNEI. This CDR3 comprises 15 residues. CDR3 coding DNA: TGTGCCAGCAGAGGGACAGGGGGCCTCACCGGGGAGCTGTTTTTT. Its protein is CASRGTGGLTGELFF.

Only one count was recorded for this clone. V and J are TRBV10-3 and TRBJ1-1; weak D call: TRBD1 (5 bases). Germline CDR1 reads ENHRY; CDR2 reads SYGVKD. The V end lost 0 bases, the J end lost 8 bases, and 10 bases lay between the germline ends. The CDR3 is 13 amino acids. The CDR3, as DNA: TGTGCCATCAGTGAGTCGAGAGACAGCGAAGCTTTCTTT. Protein product: CAISESRDSEAFF.

This chain uses TRBV6-5 with TRBJ1-4, with 8 bases aligning to TRBD1. Germline CDR1 is MNHEY and CDR2 is SVGAGI. The V and J ends lost 7 bases and 7 bases, in that order; junction bases with no gene match: 8. This CDR3 comprises 14 residues. The CDR3 region has the DNA TGTGCCAGCAACATGCAGGGGGCGTCTGAAAAACTGTTTTTT. Translated, it gives CASNMQGASEKLFF.

This chain links TRBV19 with TRBJ2-5, with 9 bases fitting TRBD1. J was trimmed by 5 bases and V by 4 bases; bases with no gene match: 8. The CDR3 is 15 amino acids. Germline CDR1 and CDR2: LNHDA and SQIVND (reference sequence). The CDR3: CASSRRTGVLETQYF. DNA of the CDR3: TGTGCCAGTAGTAGACGGACAGGGGTGTTGGAGACCCAGTACTTC.

This chain connects TRBV4-1 to TRBJ2-1; 8 bases are a match to TRBD2. Trimming cost V 0 bases and J 4 bases; bases outside gene matches: 5. Germline V CDR1 and CDR2: MGHRA, YSYEKL. CDR3 length: 16 amino acids. CDR3 bases: TGCGCCAGCAGCCAAGATAGGGGACTAGATTACAATGAGCAGTTCTTC. It codes for CASSQDRGLDYNEQFF.

The gene calls are TRBV29-1 and TRBJ1-1, with D tentatively TRBD1 (5 bases). Trimming stripped 3 bases from V and 3 bases from J, with 11 bases between. Germline CDR1 SQVTM, CDR2 ANQGSEA. The CDR3 spans 13 residues. The CDR3 region is CSVDRAGDTEAFF. CDR3 DNA: TGCAGCGTTGACAGGGCTGGGGACACTGAAGCTTTCTTT.

This clone was recorded a few times. The genes are TRBV10-3 and TRBJ1-5, with D perhaps matching TRBD1 (6 bases). This CDR3 contains 12 residues. Trimming stripped 4 bases from V and 9 bases from J, with 10 bases between. The germline gives CDR1 ENHRY, CDR2 SYGVKD. The CDR3 DNA is TGTGCCATCAGTGGGGGGCAGGGGCCCCAGCATTTT. Translation: CAISGGQGPQHF.

This clone was counted a single time. The V gene is TRBV4-3, the J gene TRBJ2-1; TRBD2 might be the D (5 bases). CDR1 LGHNA and CDR2 YSLEER come from the germline V gene. V lost 0 bases and J 4 bases, leaving 13 bases between the germline ends. The length of the CDR3 is 16 residues. The CDR3 region is CASSQDRFRTYNEQFF. The CDR3 DNA reads TGCGCCAGCAGCCAAGATCGCTTCAGGACTTACAATGAGCAGTTCTTC.

The gene calls are TRBV9 and TRBJ2-7; D is uncertain. CDR3 size: 14 residues. In germline, CDR1 is SGDLS, CDR2 YYNGEE. Trimming took off 0 bases at V and 9 bases at J, with 16 bases between the two ends. The chain's CDR3 is CASSVDSDSGVQYF. For the CDR3, the DNA is TGTGCCAGCAGCGTAGACTCTGACTCGGGTGTGCAGTACTTC.